This T cell receptor beta chain appears in the sequencing data of a study of cytomegalovirus exposure and HLA in healthy donors. Study results and limitations: The authors assumed roughly uniform sequencing depth across donors for presence/absence analyses. In a later analysis, TCR beta V- and J-gene trimming showed a link to a missense DCLRE1C variant. Under in vitro conditions, three CMV-associated chains were confirmed as specific for CMV antigens.

Germline lookup yields CDR1 SNHLY and CDR2 FYNNEI. This CDR3 is built from 13 residues. The V and J ends lost 7 bases and 12 bases, in that order; junction bases with no gene match: 10. Vbeta (60) and Jbeta (13) primers were used in the PCR. Measured with immunoSEQ multiplex PCR; TCRdb has only the in-frame clones, and not every one. Here the sample spans some 190,000 clones, roughly 8.7% being singletons. This clone occurred a few times. The target antigen is unknown. The source of this sequence is a woman in her twenties or thirties in good health and CMV-seropositive. V usage is TRBV2 and J usage is TRBJ2-1; 9 positions agree with TRBD2. What was sequenced was PBMCs. The CDR3 sequence is CASKAGGPQGQFF. In DNA form, the CDR3 reads TGTGCCAGCAAAGCGGGAGGCCCACAGGGGCAGTTCTTC.